This T cell receptor beta chain originates from a study of spatial heterogeneity in lung cancer. Study-level results: Resection blood, more than follow-up blood, showed ubiquitous expanded tumor TCRs.

The CDR3 runs 14 residues. The V and J ends lost 7 bases and 5 bases respectively, with 17 bases between them. This clonotype was recorded a few times. The antigen remains undetermined. Individually, TCR cDNA molecules were each labelled with a unique molecular identifier. TCRdb reanalysed the 5' RACE reads using MiXCR and keeps one entry per CDR3 protein. Of around 92,000 distinct CDR3 sequences detected, roughly 12% appear once; the ten largest clones hold about two fifths. Time point indicated: sample taken at primary tumor resection. Whole RNA came from tumor, nontumor lung or frozen PBMC and was sequenced without being sorted.

The clonotype was recovered from a male donor with early-stage non-small cell lung cancer. The V call is TRBV12-3 or TRBV12-4, the J call TRBJ2-5, with a weak D call TRBD2 (5 bases). The source was PBMCs, collected at surgery. The CDR3 region has the DNA TGTGCCAGCACCTCCGGGAATCACCCCGAGACCCAGTACTTC. Translation gives CASTSGNHPETQYF.